A single sample is the source of the 19 T cell receptor beta chains below, sequenced in a study of healthy donors' naive CD4 and CD8 T cells. TCR libraries were built from 450 to 650 ng of total RNA by linear amplification. TCRdb re-analysed the reads in MiXCR, keeping a single row per CDR3 protein. The table records 180,000 or so distinct CDR3 sequences, about 70% of them present only once. Sequencing input: naive CD4+ and CD8+ T cells sorted from blood, pooled from several donors. All receptors come from a pool of human donors in good health; the sample pools cells from several healthy donors.

The CDR3 bases are TGTGCCAGCAGCCCAGGGACAGAGCTCTCCTACGAGCAGTACTTC. It translates to CASSPGTELSYEQYF. The chain joins TRBV11-2 to TRBJ2-7; 7 nucleotides agree with TRBD1. Germline V gene data show CDR1 as SGHAT and CDR2 as FQNNGV. CDR3 size: 15 residues. The V gene end was trimmed by 5 bases and the J gene end by 0 bases; junction bases not matched to a gene: 7.

The CDR3: CASSLWQGGEQYF. In DNA form, the CDR3 reads TGCGCCAGCAGCTTGTGGCAGGGTGGCGAGCAGTACTTC. V gene TRBV5-1 combines with J gene TRBJ2-7; possibly TRBD1 for D (5 bases). The germline V gene has CDR1 SGHRS and CDR2 YFSETQ. The CDR3 spans 13 residues. The V gene lost 1 base and the J gene lost 6 bases, with 11 bases spanning the gap.

This sequence joins TRBV12-3 or TRBV12-4 and TRBJ1-3; no reliable D call. There are 12 residues in the CDR3. V was clipped by 6 bases and J by 2 bases, with 5 bases between them. The CDR3 region has the DNA TGTGCCAGCAGATTAACTGGAAACACCATATATTTT. Its translation: CASRLTGNTIYF.

The chain combines TRBV29-1 with TRBJ2-7; no firm D call. V was shortened by 0 bases and J by 1 base, with 4 bases between the two germline ends. This CDR3 has 12 amino acids. The germline V gene has CDR1 SQVTM and CDR2 ANQGSEA. CDR3 bases: TGCAGCGTTGAAGACACATCCTACGAGCAGTACTTC. Translated, it gives CSVEDTSYEQYF.

V is TRBV5-1 and J is TRBJ2-5; possibly TRBD1 for D (6 bases). Germline V lookup: CDR1 SGHRS, CDR2 YFSETQ. V was clipped by 3 bases and J by 4 bases, with 19 bases between them. This CDR3 region has 16 residues. DNA of the CDR3: TGCGCCAGCAGCTCGTGGATACAGGGATACGGAGAGACCCAGTACTTC. This gives the protein CASSSWIQGYGETQYF.

The sample holds a few counts of this clonotype. The V call is TRBV12-3 or TRBV12-4, the J call TRBJ2-5, with TRBD2 matching 14 bases. V lost 5 bases and J lost 4; bases outside the gene matches: 6. The CDR3 is made up of 16 amino acids. The chain's CDR3 is CASSMPGLAGVETQYF. CDR3 DNA sequence: TGTGCCAGCAGTATGCCGGGACTAGCGGGAGTAGAGACCCAGTACTTC.

The rearrangement joins TRBV12-3 or TRBV12-4 to TRBJ2-7, with 7 bases that match TRBD2. V was pared by 3 bases and J by 3 bases, with 2 bases of the junction left unmatched. CDR3 length equals 13 residues. CDR3 loop: CASSLGGIYEQYF. DNA of the CDR3: TGTGCCAGCAGTTTGGGAGGGATCTACGAGCAGTACTTC.

The V and J genes are TRBV11-3 and TRBJ2-1, with TRBD1 matching 9 bases. Per germline, CDR1 SGHNT and CDR2 YENEEA. The CDR3 totals 14 residues. V dropped 5 bases and J dropped 9; count of bases not matched to a gene: 8. Here the CDR3 DNA reads TGTGCCAGCAGCACCGGGACAGGGATTGGTGAGCAGTTCTTC. Translated: CASSTGTGIGEQFF.

The J gene is TRBJ2-4, the V gene TRBV15; D may be TRBD1 or TRBD2 (6 bases each). V gave up 0 bases and J gave up 8 bases, with 14 bases separating them. The CDR3 length is 15 residues. CDR1 and CDR2 (germline): LNHNV, YYDKDF (reference sequence). The CDR3 protein is CATSRDGGRTDIQYF. The CDR3 coding sequence is TGTGCCACCAGCAGAGATGGGGGGCGCACGGACATTCAGTACTTC.

The V call is TRBV6-2 or TRBV6-3, the J call TRBJ1-1; unclear D gene. This CDR3 has 14 amino acids. The V gene's germline CDR1 is MNHEY and CDR2 SVGEGT. Trimming took 3 bases from V and 7 from J, leaving 15 bases between them. This CDR3 reads CASSYRASGSEAFF. CDR3 nucleotide sequence: TGTGCCAGCAGTTATAGAGCGTCGGGTAGTGAAGCTTTCTTT.

The rearrangement links TRBV29-1 to TRBJ2-7; D gene uncertain. Per germline, CDR1 SQVTM and CDR2 ANQGSEA. V shed 5 bases and J shed 4 bases, with 9 bases lying between them. The CDR3 covers 11 residues. CDR3 loop: CSVRWGYEQYF. Written as DNA, the CDR3 is TGCAGCGTTCGCTGGGGTTACGAGCAGTACTTC.

The rearrangement links TRBV6-5 to TRBJ1-3, with D possibly matching TRBD1 (6 bases). Trimming removed 6 bases at V and 2 bases at J, with 14 bases between. Germline CDR1 reads MNHEY; CDR2 reads SVGAGI. This CDR3 has 15 amino acids. The CDR3 loop is CASRGQALTGNTIYF. The CDR3 region has the DNA TGTGCCAGCAGGGGACAAGCCCTAACTGGAAACACCATATATTTT.

This sequence joins TRBV6-5 and TRBJ2-2; D is unclear. The CDR3 has 12 amino acids. Trimming shortened V by 7 bases and J by 6 bases, and 9 bases separated the two germline ends. Germline V lookup: CDR1 MNHEY, CDR2 SVGAGI. The CDR3 region has the DNA TGTGCCAGCACTAGATGGTCCGGGGAGCTGTTTTTT. Protein: CASTRWSGELFF.

This clonotype has only a few counts. The chain joins TRBV29-1 to TRBJ2-1, with D hard to call. Germline V lookup: CDR1 SQVTM, CDR2 ANQGSEA. This CDR3 has 12 amino acids. The V and J ends lost 5 bases and 3 bases respectively, with 8 bases between them. CDR3 protein: CSVRASYNEQFF. The CDR3 DNA reads TGCAGCGTTAGGGCCAGCTACAATGAGCAGTTCTTC.

The chain uses TRBV19 and TRBJ2-5; 7 bases fit TRBD2. V lost 5 bases to trimming and J lost 5 bases; unmatched junction nucleotides: 14. This CDR3 comprises 16 residues. The germline V gene encodes CDR1 LNHDA and CDR2 SQIVND (reference sequence). The CDR3 is CASSVGSGLSGETQYF. For the CDR3, the DNA is TGTGCCAGTAGTGTGGGTAGCGGGCTATCGGGGGAGACCCAGTACTTC.

V and J are TRBV18 and TRBJ1-5; 7 nucleotides match TRBD1. J lost 4 bases, V lost 6 bases, and 6 bases had no gene match. CDR1 is KGHSH, CDR2 LQKENI, per germline. The CDR3 runs 14 residues. The CDR3 DNA is TGTGCCAGCTCGCCCGGGACAGCAAATCAGCCCCAGCATTTT. Translation gives CASSPGTANQPQHF.

J is TRBJ2-3 and V is TRBV29-1, with 7 bases matching TRBD1. This CDR3 region has 14 residues. CDR1 and CDR2 from the germline V gene are SQVTM and ANQGSEA. Trimming removed 4 bases from V and 0 bases from J; junction bases left unmatched: 4. CDR3 nucleotide sequence: TGCAGCGTTGCCCGGGACAGTAGCACAGATACGCAGTATTTT. It translates to CSVARDSSTDTQYF.

The chain's CDR3 is CAWSRAGFLSGANVLTF. CDR3 sequence (DNA): TGTGCCTGGAGCCGGGCCGGCTTCCTCTCTGGGGCCAACGTCCTGACTTTC. The chain combines TRBV30 with TRBJ2-6, with D hard to call. This CDR3 has 17 amino acids. From germline, CDR1 is GTSNPN and CDR2 SVGIG (reference sequence). V was pared by 3 bases and J by 0 bases, with 15 bases between.

V is TRBV6-5 and J is TRBJ2-7, with 8 bases matching TRBD1. V gave up 5 bases and J gave up 6 bases; unmatched junction bases: 3. The CDR3 is made up of 12 amino acids. Germline CDR1 MNHEY, CDR2 SVGAGI. The CDR3 protein is CASSRTGGEQYF. Here the CDR3 DNA reads TGTGCCAGCAGTCGTACAGGGGGCGAGCAGTACTTC.